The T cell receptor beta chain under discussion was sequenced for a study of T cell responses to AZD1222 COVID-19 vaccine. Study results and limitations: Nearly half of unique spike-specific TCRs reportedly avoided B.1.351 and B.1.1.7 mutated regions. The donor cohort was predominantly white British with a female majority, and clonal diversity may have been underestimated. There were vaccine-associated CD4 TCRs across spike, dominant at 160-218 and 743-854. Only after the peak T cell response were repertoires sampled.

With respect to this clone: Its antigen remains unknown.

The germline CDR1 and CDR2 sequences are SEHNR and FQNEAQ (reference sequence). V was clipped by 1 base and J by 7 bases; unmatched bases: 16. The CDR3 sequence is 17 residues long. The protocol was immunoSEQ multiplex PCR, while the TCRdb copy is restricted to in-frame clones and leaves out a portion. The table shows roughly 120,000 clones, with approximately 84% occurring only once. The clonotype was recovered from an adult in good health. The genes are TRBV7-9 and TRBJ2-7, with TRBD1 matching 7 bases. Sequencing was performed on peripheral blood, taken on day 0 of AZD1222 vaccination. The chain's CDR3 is CASSLGLPGQSAFEQYF. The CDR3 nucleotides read TGTGCCAGCAGCTTAGGTCTACCGGGACAGTCCGCCTTTGAGCAGTACTTC.